This T cell receptor (beta chain) was recovered during a study of cytomegalovirus exposure and HLA in healthy donors. The table came from immunoSEQ multiplex PCR; TCRdb's copy has only in-frame clones and leaves some out. Here the sample spans under 400,000 clones, about nine tenths being singletons. Germline V gene data show CDR1 as MNHEY and CDR2 as SMNVEV (reference sequence). The V and J ends lost 4 bases and 4 bases, in that order; junction bases with no gene match: 9. The CDR3 extends over 16 amino acids. This clonotype was obtained from a woman younger than 30 in good health and CMV-seronegative. Sequenced sample: PBMCs. The chain carries TRBV27 and TRBJ2-3; 9 bases map to TRBD1. The CDR3 protein is CASSSRDRVIPDTQYF. The CDR3 nucleotides read TGTGCCAGCAGTTCCAGGGACAGGGTTATACCAGATACGCAGTATTTT.